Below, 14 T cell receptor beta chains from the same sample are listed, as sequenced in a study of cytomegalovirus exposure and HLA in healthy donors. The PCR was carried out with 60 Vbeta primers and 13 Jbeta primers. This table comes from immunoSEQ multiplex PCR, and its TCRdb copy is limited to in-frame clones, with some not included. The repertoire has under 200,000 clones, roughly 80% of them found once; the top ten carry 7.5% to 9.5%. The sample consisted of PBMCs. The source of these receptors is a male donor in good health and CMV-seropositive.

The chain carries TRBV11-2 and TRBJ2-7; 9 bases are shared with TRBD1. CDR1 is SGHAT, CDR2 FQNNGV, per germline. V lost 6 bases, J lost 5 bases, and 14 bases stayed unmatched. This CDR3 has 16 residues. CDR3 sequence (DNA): TGTGCCAGCAGTCCCGGATTTTTTGGGACAGGGAACGAGCAGTACTTC. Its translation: CASSPGFFGTGNEQYF. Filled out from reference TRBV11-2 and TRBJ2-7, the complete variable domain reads EAGVAQSPRYKIIEKRQSVAFWCNPISGHATLYWYQQILGQGPKLLIQFQNNGVVDDSQLPKDRFSAERLKGVDSTLKIQPAKLEDSAVYLCASSPGFFGTGNEQYFGPGTRLTVT.

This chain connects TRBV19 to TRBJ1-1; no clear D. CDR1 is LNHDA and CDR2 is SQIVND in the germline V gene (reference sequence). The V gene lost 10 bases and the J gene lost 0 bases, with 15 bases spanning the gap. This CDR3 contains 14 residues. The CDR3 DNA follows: TGTGCCACGAGGGCATGGAGAATGAACACTGAAGCTTTCTTT. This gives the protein CATRAWRMNTEAFF.

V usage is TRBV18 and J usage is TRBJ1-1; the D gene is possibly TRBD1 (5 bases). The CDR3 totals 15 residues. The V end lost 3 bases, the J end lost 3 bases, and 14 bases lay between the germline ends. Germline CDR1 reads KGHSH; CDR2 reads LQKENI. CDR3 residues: CASSPPRGVHTEAFF. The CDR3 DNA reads TGTGCCAGCTCACCCCCGCGGGGGGTTCACACTGAAGCTTTCTTT.

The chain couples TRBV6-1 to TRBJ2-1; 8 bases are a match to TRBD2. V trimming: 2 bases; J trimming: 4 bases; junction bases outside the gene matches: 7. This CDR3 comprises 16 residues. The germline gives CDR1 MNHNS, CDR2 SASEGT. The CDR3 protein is CASSERTSGSYNEQFF. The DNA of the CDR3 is TGTGCCAGCAGTGAACGAACAAGCGGGAGTTACAATGAGCAGTTCTTC.

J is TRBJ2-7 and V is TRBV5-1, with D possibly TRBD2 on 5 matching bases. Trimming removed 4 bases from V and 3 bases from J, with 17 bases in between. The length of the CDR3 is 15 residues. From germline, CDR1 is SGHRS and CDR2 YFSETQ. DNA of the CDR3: TGCGCCAGCAGCCCAAAGAGCGAGAGCGGCTACGAGCAGTACTTC. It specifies CASSPKSESGYEQYF.

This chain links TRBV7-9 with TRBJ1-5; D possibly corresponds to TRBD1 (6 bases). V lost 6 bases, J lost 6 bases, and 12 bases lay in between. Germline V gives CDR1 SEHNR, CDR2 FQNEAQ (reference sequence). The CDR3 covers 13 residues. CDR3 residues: CASSFQGSQPQHF. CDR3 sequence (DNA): TGTGCCAGCAGTTTCCAGGGGAGTCAGCCCCAGCATTTT.

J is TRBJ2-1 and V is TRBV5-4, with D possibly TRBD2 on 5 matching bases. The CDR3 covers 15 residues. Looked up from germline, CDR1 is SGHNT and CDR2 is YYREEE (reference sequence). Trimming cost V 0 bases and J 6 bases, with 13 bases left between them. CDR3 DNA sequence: TGTGCCAGCAGCTTGGGAGGGTTCTCTATCAATGAGCAGTTCTTC. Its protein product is CASSLGGFSINEQFF.

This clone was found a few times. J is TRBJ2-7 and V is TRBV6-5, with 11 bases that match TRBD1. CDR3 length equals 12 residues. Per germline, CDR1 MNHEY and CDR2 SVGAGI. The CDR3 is CGIGQGAKEQYF. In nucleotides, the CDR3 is TGTGGAATAGGACAGGGGGCGAAGGAGCAGTACTTC.

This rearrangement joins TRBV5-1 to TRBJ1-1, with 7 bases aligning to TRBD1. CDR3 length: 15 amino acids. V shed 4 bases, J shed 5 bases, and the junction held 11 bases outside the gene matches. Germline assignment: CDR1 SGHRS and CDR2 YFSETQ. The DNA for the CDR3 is TGCGCCAGCAGCACTTTTTCCCCAGGGGGAACTGAAGCTTTCTTT. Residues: CASSTFSPGGTEAFF.

The CDR3 DNA sequence: TGTGCCAGCAGCTTAGCCGGGGTCAAGCTTGGAGATACGCAGTATTTT. Translated, it gives CASSLAGVKLGDTQYF. V and J are TRBV7-2 and TRBJ2-3, with a tentative D call TRBD2 (5 bases). The germline V gene encodes CDR1 SGHTA and CDR2 FQGNSA. The CDR3 runs 16 residues. V was clipped by 0 bases and J by 5 bases, with 15 bases between them.

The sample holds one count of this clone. For the CDR3, the DNA is TGTGCCAGCAGTTTGGGACTAGCGGGGCCGGGAAGTGAGCAGTTCTTC. Protein: CASSLGLAGPGSEQFF. This sequence joins TRBV28 and TRBJ2-1; TRBD2 matches at 13 bases. Germline V gene data show CDR1 as MDHEN and CDR2 as SYDVKM. The CDR3 has 16 residues. V lost 3 bases, J lost 9 bases, and 8 bases stayed unmatched.

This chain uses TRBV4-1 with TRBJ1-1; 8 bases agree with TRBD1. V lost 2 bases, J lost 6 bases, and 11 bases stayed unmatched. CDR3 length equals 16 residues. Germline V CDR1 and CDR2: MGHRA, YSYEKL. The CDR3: CASSQPGGRGVAEAFF. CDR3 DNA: TGCGCCAGCAGCCAACCAGGGGGCCGCGGAGTGGCTGAAGCTTTCTTT.

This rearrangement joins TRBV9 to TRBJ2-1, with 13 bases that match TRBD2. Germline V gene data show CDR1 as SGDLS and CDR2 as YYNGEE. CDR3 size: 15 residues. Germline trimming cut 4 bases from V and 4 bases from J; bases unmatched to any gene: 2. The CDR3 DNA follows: TGTGCCAGCAGCCGGACTAGCGGGGGATACAATGAGCAGTTCTTC. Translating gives CASSRTSGGYNEQFF.

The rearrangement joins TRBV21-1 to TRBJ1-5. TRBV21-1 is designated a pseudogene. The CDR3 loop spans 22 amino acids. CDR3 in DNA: TGTGCCAGCAGCAAGCGGGTGGTCGGGTGGTCTCCTACCGAGGATAGCAATCAGCCCCAGCATTTT. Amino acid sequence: CASSKRVVGWSPTEDSNQPQHF.